This TCR beta chain was sequenced for a study of CD8+CD57+ T cells in acquired aplastic anemia. Study results and limitations: In common between the patients and the controls were around 29 CD8+ CDR3 sequences.

Points on this clonotype: Its target is not known.

TCR beta VDJ and CDR3 were profiled, and genomic DNA was the template. TCRdb processed the reads anew with MiXCR; each CDR3 protein has one entry. The data contain about 470,000 distinct CDR3 sequences, about a third of them seen just once; the ten biggest clones take up 0.7% to 1%. Patients chosen for sequencing had CD8+CD57+ cells that had expanded, as shown by flow cytometry. This receptor was taken from a human donor with aplastic anemia. Sequencing input: sorted CD4+, CD8+, or CD8+CD57+ T cells (not recorded which) from PBMCs.

DNA of the CDR3: TGTGCCAGCAGCGTAGGGGCACTAGCGGGAGCTAGAGTGCAGTACTTC. It translates to CASSVGALAGARVQYF. This chain uses TRBV9 with TRBJ2-7, with 11 bases fitting TRBD2. Germline CDR1 is SGDLS and CDR2 is YYNGEE. CDR3 length: 16 residues. The V gene end was trimmed by 0 bases and the J gene end by 9 bases; junction bases not matched to a gene: 11. Looking up the rest from reference TRBV9 and TRBJ2-7 gives the full variable domain: DSGVTQTPKHLITATGQRVTLRCSPRSGDLSVYWYQQSLDQGLQFLIQYYNGEERAKGNILERFSAQQFPDLHSELNLSSLELGDSALYFCASSVGALAGARVQYFGPGTRLTVT.